These 13 T cell receptor beta chains were sequenced from one sample in a study of T cell responses to AZD1222 COVID-19 vaccine. The repertoire was sequenced with immunoSEQ multiplex PCR; TCRdb's copy has only in-frame clones and lacks some. The table shows 130,000 or so clones, with approximately 85% occurring only once. The sample was peripheral blood, taken 28 days after the second AZD1222 dose. All receptors derive from an adult who received the AZD1222 COVID-19 vaccine.

J is TRBJ2-7 and V is TRBV5-6; possibly TRBD1 or TRBD2 for D (7 bases each). V was trimmed by 0 bases and J by 7 bases, leaving 20 bases between them. The CDR3 is 16 amino acids. Per germline, CDR1 SGHDT and CDR2 YYEEEE. The CDR3 DNA reads TGTGCCAGCAGCTTGGGGGCAGGGGGAGGGTTTCGGGAGCAGTACTTC. Amino acid sequence: CASSLGAGGGFREQYF.

The V gene is TRBV28, the J gene TRBJ1-2; D gene unclear. Between the trimmed V and J ends, which lost 4 bases and 4 bases, there was a span of 7 bases. This CDR3 has 12 amino acids. Germline assignment: CDR1 MDHEN and CDR2 SYDVKM. CDR3 DNA: TGTGCCAGCAGTTCAGGAGGCTATGGCTACACCTTC. This gives the protein CASSSGGYGYTF.

The chain links TRBV28 to TRBJ1-5; 7 nucleotides align to TRBD1. The CDR3 has 16 residues. The V gene end was trimmed by 3 bases and the J gene end by 5 bases; junction bases not matched to a gene: 10. CDR1 and CDR2 from the germline V gene are MDHEN and SYDVKM. The CDR3 region is CASSFFGDSSDQPQHF. Here the CDR3 DNA reads TGTGCCAGCAGTTTCTTCGGGGACAGCTCCGATCAGCCCCAGCATTTT.

The chain is built from TRBV11-3 and TRBJ2-2; D perhaps matches TRBD1 (6 bases). The CDR3 contains 15 residues. The V end lost 5 bases, the J end lost 6 bases, and 16 bases lay between the germline ends. Germline V lookup: CDR1 SGHNT, CDR2 YENEEA. CDR3 residues: CASSPRQAGSGELFF. CDR3 bases: TGTGCCAGCAGCCCCAGACAGGCCGGGTCCGGGGAGCTGTTTTTT.

The J gene is TRBJ2-3, the V gene TRBV11-1, with 12 bases that match TRBD2. The CDR3 consists of 16 residues. Germline CDR1 SGHAT, CDR2 FQDESV (reference sequence). Germline trimming cut 3 bases from V and 3 bases from J; bases unmatched to any gene: 4. CDR3 DNA sequence: TGTGCCAGCAGCTTCAGACTAGCGGGAGTAACAGATACGCAGTATTTT. Translating it yields CASSFRLAGVTDTQYF.

The chain joins TRBV5-1 to TRBJ2-2; 10 bases align to TRBD2. Trimming cost V 2 bases and J 3 bases; bases outside gene matches: 4. This CDR3 is built from 16 residues. The germline gives CDR1 SGHRS, CDR2 YFSETQ. The CDR3 sequence is CASSFSGGIDTGELFF. The DNA of the CDR3 is TGCGCCAGCAGCTTTAGCGGGGGGATAGACACCGGGGAGCTGTTTTTT.

The chain carries TRBV24-1 and TRBJ2-3; TRBD2 agrees at 7 bases. V trimming: 4 bases; J trimming: 3 bases; junction bases outside the gene matches: 12. The CDR3 runs 17 residues. Germline V gene lookup returns CDR1 KGHDR and CDR2 SFDVKD. CDR3 sequence: CATSEADGGLGTDTQYF. The CDR3, as DNA: TGTGCCACCAGTGAGGCTGACGGGGGGTTGGGGACAGATACGCAGTATTTT.

V is TRBV11-1 and J is TRBJ1-1; D remains unclear. Trimming took off 5 bases at V and 6 bases at J, with 16 bases between the two ends. The CDR3 has 14 residues. Germline CDR1 and CDR2: SGHAT and FQDESV (reference sequence). CDR3 region: CASSALSREAEAFF. The CDR3 DNA reads TGTGCCAGCAGCGCTTTATCCCGGGAGGCTGAAGCTTTCTTT.

The V call is TRBV7-8, the J call TRBJ1-5; 7 nucleotides line up with TRBD1. The CDR3 extends over 18 amino acids. V dropped 5 bases and J dropped 0; count of bases not matched to a gene: 13. Germline CDR1 SGHVS, CDR2 FQNEAQ. CDR3 sequence: CASSMDRNLLSSNQPQHF. The CDR3, as DNA: TGTGCCAGCAGCATGGACAGGAATCTTCTCTCTAGCAATCAGCCCCAGCATTTT.

The chain is built from TRBV5-1 and TRBJ1-1; a possible D gene is TRBD1 (5 bases). Germline CDR1 and CDR2: SGHRS and YFSETQ. The length of the CDR3 is 14 residues. V lost 6 bases and J lost 1, with 13 bases in between. The CDR3 loop is CASTGQPENTEAFF. DNA for the CDR3: TGCGCCAGCACGGGGCAGCCCGAGAACACTGAAGCTTTCTTT.

This clone was seen only once. The chain joins TRBV10-3 to TRBJ1-2; D is unresolved. This CDR3 is built from 13 residues. With 4 bases removed from V and 8 bases from J, the gap between germline ends came to 14 bases. Per germline, CDR1 ENHRY and CDR2 SYGVKD. The DNA of the CDR3 is TGTGCCATCAGTGCGAGGACCGGCGAAGGCTACACCTTC. It encodes CAISARTGEGYTF.

The chain employs TRBV29-1 and TRBJ2-2, with D uncertain. This CDR3 has 13 residues. The V gene's germline CDR1 is SQVTM and CDR2 ANQGSEA. Trimming cost V 3 bases and J 0 bases, with 5 bases left between them. The CDR3 loop reads CSVDPTNTGELFF. CDR3 coding DNA: TGCAGCGTTGATCCAACGAACACCGGGGAGCTGTTTTTT.

This clone has a handful of counts. This sequence joins TRBV6-5 and TRBJ1-1; the D gene is possibly TRBD1 (6 bases). V lost 3 bases and J lost 5, with 13 bases in between. The CDR3 has 14 amino acids. CDR1 is MNHEY and CDR2 is SVGAGI in the germline V gene. CDR3 nucleotides: TGTGCCAGCAGTTATTCCTCAGGGGAGACTGAAGCTTTCTTT. This codes for CASSYSSGETEAFF.